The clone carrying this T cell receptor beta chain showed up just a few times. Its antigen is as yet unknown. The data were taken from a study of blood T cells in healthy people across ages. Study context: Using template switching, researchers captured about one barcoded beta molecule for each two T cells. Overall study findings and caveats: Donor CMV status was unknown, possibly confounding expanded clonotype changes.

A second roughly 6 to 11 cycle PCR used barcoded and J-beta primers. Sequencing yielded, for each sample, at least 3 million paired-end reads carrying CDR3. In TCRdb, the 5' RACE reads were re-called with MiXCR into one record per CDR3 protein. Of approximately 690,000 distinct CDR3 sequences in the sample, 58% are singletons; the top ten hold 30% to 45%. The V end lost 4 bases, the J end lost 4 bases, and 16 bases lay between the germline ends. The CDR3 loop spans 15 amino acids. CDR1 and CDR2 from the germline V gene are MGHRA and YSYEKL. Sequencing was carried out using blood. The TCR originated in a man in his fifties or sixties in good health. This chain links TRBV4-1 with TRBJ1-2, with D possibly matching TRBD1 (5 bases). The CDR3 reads CASSPVGSGLYGYTF. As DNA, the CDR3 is TGCGCCAGCAGCCCAGTGGGCTCGGGGCTCTATGGCTACACCTTC.